This T cell receptor beta chain is drawn from a study of CD8+CD57+ T cells in acquired aplastic anemia. Sequencing was done on patients that had shown CD8+CD57+ cell expansion by flow cytometry. CDR3 and TCR beta VDJ profiling relied on a genomic DNA template. Using its own MiXCR run on the reads, TCRdb lists one record per CDR3 protein. The sample yields fewer than 250,000 distinct CDR3 sequences, 40% to 50% seen once. CDR1 and CDR2 from the germline V gene are SGDLS and YYNGEE. The CDR3 contains 12 residues. This clonotype turned up a few times. At one end, the junction sequence differs from germline, possibly due to a read error.

This TCR derives from a human donor with aplastic anemia. The chain links TRBV9 to TRBJ1-1; the D is unclear. The sequenced sample consisted of sorted CD4+, CD8+, or CD8+CD57+ T cells (not recorded which) from PBMCs. The chain's CDR3 is CASLWSNTVAFF. CDR3 DNA sequence: TGTGCCAGCTTATGGTCGAACACTGTAGCTTTCTTT.